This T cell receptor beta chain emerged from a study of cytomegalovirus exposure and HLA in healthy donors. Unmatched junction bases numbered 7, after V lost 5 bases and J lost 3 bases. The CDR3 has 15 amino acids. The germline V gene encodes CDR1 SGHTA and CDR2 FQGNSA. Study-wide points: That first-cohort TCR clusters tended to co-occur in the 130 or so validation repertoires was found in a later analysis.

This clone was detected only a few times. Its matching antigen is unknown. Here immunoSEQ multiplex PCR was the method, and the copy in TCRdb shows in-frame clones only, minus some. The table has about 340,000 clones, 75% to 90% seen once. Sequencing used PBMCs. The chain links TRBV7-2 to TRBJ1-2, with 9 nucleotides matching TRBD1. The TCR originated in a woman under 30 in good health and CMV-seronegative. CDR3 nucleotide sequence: TGTGCCAGCAGCCCTCCGGGACAGGGACACTATGGCTACACCTTC. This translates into CASSPPGQGHYGYTF.